The 17 T cell receptor beta chains given below trace back to one sample, sequenced in a study of beta chain features in type 1 diabetes listed by TCRdb under 2018. What the authors observed across the whole study: Type 1 diabetes patients showed a moderate but significant shortening of TCRB CDR3 length in all four CD4+ subsets.

To prepare the library, the immunoSEQ multiplex PCR assay was applied. All of the isolated RNA was reverse transcribed with the High Capacity cDNA Reverse Transcription Kit, so expressed TCRB transcripts were sequenced. The table comes from immuneACCESS by way of TCRdb, which keeps in-frame sequences with V and J called. Part of the clones is missing from these tables; in studies checked, under half for an unresolved V gene and the rest for unknown reasons. Counted in this sample were under 130,000 clones; 25% to 30% of them appeared once. The leading ten clones occupy less than 0.65% of the sample. Antigens of these TCRs are unknown. The specimen was central memory CD4+ T cells from blood. These receptor sequences come from a young woman with type 1 diabetes.

This clone turned up a few times. The V gene is TRBV23-1, the J gene TRBJ1-2; no clear D. TRBV23-1 is labeled an ORF, and its function is uncertain. Deletions cut 4 bases from V and 7 bases from J, with 10 bases between. The CDR3 runs 12 residues. The CDR3 region is CASSPYTGGYTF. CDR3 sequence (DNA): TGCGCCAGCAGTCCGTACACGGGTGGCTACACCTTC.

This clone was seen only a few times. This rearrangement joins TRBV30 to TRBJ2-1, with 7 bases identical to TRBD2. This CDR3 is built from 17 residues. The ends lost 0 bases at V and 5 bases at J; junction bases unmatched: 13. CDR1 is GTSNPN and CDR2 is SVGIG in the germline V gene (reference sequence). Written as DNA, the CDR3 is TGTGCCTGGAGTGTACCTCCGCGGGCGGGGGTAAACAATGAGCAGTTCTTC. As protein: CAWSVPPRAGVNNEQFF.

This clone turned up a few times. The V call is TRBV19, the J call TRBJ2-1, with 7 bases lining up with TRBD2. J lost 5 bases, V lost 9 bases, and 10 bases had no gene match. The CDR3 contains 14 residues. Germline V gives CDR1 LNHDA, CDR2 SQIVND (reference sequence). The CDR3 is CASRRAGLNNEQFF. CDR3 nucleotide sequence: TGTGCCAGCCGGAGAGCGGGGTTAAACAATGAGCAGTTCTTC. The full variable domain, with the rest looked up from reference TRBV19 and TRBJ2-1, is DGGITQSPKYLFRKEGQNVTLSCEQNLNHDAMYWYRQDPGQGLRLIYYSQIVNDFQKGDIAEGYSVSREKKESFPLTVTSAQKNPTAFYLCASRRAGLNNEQFFGPGTRLTVL.

This clone was seen at least ten times. This chain joins TRBV30 and TRBJ2-3; TRBD2 aligns across 11 bases. The germline gives CDR1 GTSNPN, CDR2 SVGIG (reference sequence). CDR3 length: 15 amino acids. V was clipped by 2 bases and J by 5 bases; unmatched bases: 6. CDR3 nucleotide sequence: TGTGCCTGGAGTTCTCTCGGGACTAGCGGAGATACGCAGTATTTT. Translation gives CAWSSLGTSGDTQYF. Full variable domain (missing parts from reference TRBV30 and TRBJ2-3): SQTIHQWPATLVQPVGSPLSLECTVEGTSNPNLYWYRQAAGRGLQLLFYSVGIGQISSEVPQNLSASRPQDRQFILSSKKLLLSDSGFYLCAWSSLGTSGDTQYFGPGTRLTVL.

The chain employs TRBV5-1 and TRBJ2-2; 7 nucleotides align to TRBD1. CDR1 is SGHRS, CDR2 YFSETQ, per germline. The CDR3 length is 15 residues. V was clipped by 4 bases and J by 3 bases; unmatched bases: 6. CDR3 sequence: CASSRRQGDTGELFF. As DNA, the CDR3 is TGCGCCAGCAGCCGAAGACAGGGTGACACCGGGGAGCTGTTTTTT.

This clone came up a few times. The chain links TRBV6-1 to TRBJ1-2; maybe TRBD1 (5 bases). CDR1 is MNHNS and CDR2 is SASEGT in the germline V gene. The V gene lost 0 bases and the J gene lost 3 bases, with 5 bases spanning the gap. The CDR3 runs 13 residues. The CDR3 DNA follows: TGTGCCAGCAGTGAAGCAGGGGACTATGGCTACACCTTC. This gives the protein CASSEAGDYGYTF.

V and J are TRBV28 and TRBJ1-3; D might be TRBD1 (5 bases). The CDR3 extends over 15 amino acids. Per the germline V gene, CDR1 is MDHEN and CDR2 is SYDVKM. Trimming left V 5 bases short and J 0 bases short, with 11 bases between. The CDR3 here is CASSLQVYSGNTIYF. CDR3 DNA sequence: TGTGCCAGCAGTCTACAGGTCTACTCTGGAAACACCATATATTTT.

This clone was recorded a few times. The chain is built from TRBV11-2 and TRBJ2-3; possibly TRBD2 for D (5 bases). CDR1 is SGHAT and CDR2 is FQNNGV in the germline V gene. The CDR3 has 16 amino acids. V was cut by 1 base and J by 0 bases, with 11 bases left in between. The CDR3 is CASSLGGGPSTDTQYF. CDR3 nucleotide sequence: TGTGCCAGCAGCTTAGGTGGAGGACCTAGCACAGATACGCAGTATTTT.

In its sample, this clone was seen a few times. The rearrangement joins TRBV7-9 to TRBJ1-1; D uncertain. V was clipped by 1 base and J by 1 base, with 4 bases between them. In germline, CDR1 is SEHNR, CDR2 FQNEAQ (reference sequence). The CDR3 extends over 13 amino acids. CDR3 loop: CASSLGANTEAFF. CDR3 DNA: TGTGCCAGCAGCTTAGGGGCGAACACTGAAGCTTTCTTT.

This rearrangement joins TRBV21-1 to TRBJ2-7; the table gives TRBD2 as D, unverified against the DNA. TRBV21-1 corresponds to a pseudogene. The CDR3 loop spans 18 amino acids. The CDR3 loop reads CASSPPPEREESSYEQYV. The CDR3 region has the DNA TGTGCCAGCAGCCCCCCACCGGAGCGGGAGGAATCCTCCTACGAGCAGTACGTC.

The sample holds a few counts of this clone. The chain uses TRBV11-3 and TRBJ2-3; 8 bases are shared with TRBD2. The CDR3 is 18 amino acids. Germline loops: CDR1 SGHNT, CDR2 YENEEA. Trimming at V came to 8 bases and at J to 5 bases, leaving 21 bases not matched to a gene. This CDR3 reads CASLTQEGVSGKGDTQYF. CDR3 sequence (DNA): TGTGCCAGCCTCACTCAAGAGGGGGTTAGCGGGAAAGGAGATACGCAGTATTTT.

V is TRBV5-1 and J is TRBJ2-3; 9 nucleotides align to TRBD1. Germline V CDR1 and CDR2: SGHRS, YFSETQ. The CDR3 is 17 amino acids. Losses at the gene ends were 3 bases for V and 4 bases for J; bases not matched to a gene: 12. As DNA, the CDR3 is TGCGCCAGCAGCTCGTACGGACAGGGGCGTAATGCAGATACGCAGTATTTT. Amino acid sequence: CASSSYGQGRNADTQYF.

The chain links TRBV7-2 to TRBJ2-1, with TRBD2 identical over 12 bases. This CDR3 comprises 16 residues. Germline lookup yields CDR1 SGHTA and CDR2 FQGNSA. V lost 1 base, J lost 7 bases, and 5 bases stayed unmatched. The CDR3 here is CASSLGLAGARNEQFF. The CDR3 nucleotides are TGTGCCAGCAGCTTAGGACTAGCGGGAGCAAGGAATGAGCAGTTCTTC.

This clone was detected only a few times. This chain uses TRBV6-5 with TRBJ1-3; TRBD1 matches 8 bases. Unmatched junction bases numbered 5, after V lost 5 bases and J lost 2 bases. Per the germline V gene, CDR1 is MNHEY and CDR2 is SVGAGI. The CDR3 is 15 amino acids. Here the CDR3 DNA reads TGTGCCAGCAGTCCACAGGGGGACGCTGGAAACACCATATATTTT. It encodes CASSPQGDAGNTIYF.

The gene calls are TRBV7-2 and TRBJ1-1, with D tentatively TRBD1 (5 bases). Trimming left V 4 bases short and J 1 base short, with 7 bases between. Germline CDR1 SGHTA, CDR2 FQGNSA. The CDR3 sequence is 13 residues long. CDR3 DNA: TGTGCCAGCAGCTCGGGGGAGAACACTGAAGCTTTCTTT. Translating it yields CASSSGENTEAFF. The full variable domain, with the rest looked up from reference TRBV7-2 and TRBJ1-1, is GAGVSQSPSNKVTEKGKDVELRCDPISGHTALYWYRQSLGQGLEFLIYFQGNSAPDKSGLPSDRFSAERTGGSVSTLTIQRTQQEDSAVYLCASSSGENTEAFFGQGTRLTVV.

Only a few counts were recorded for this clone. V and J are TRBV25-1 and TRBJ2-2, with TRBD1 identical over 10 bases. Germline V gene sequence: CDR1 MGHDK, CDR2 SYGVNS. V was clipped by 4 bases and J by 4 bases; unmatched bases: 3. The CDR3 covers 15 residues. The CDR3 loop reads CASSARDRGTGELFF. CDR3 in DNA: TGTGCCAGCAGTGCTCGGGACAGGGGCACCGGGGAGCTGTTTTTT. Using reference TRBV25-1 and TRBJ2-2 for the parts outside the CDR3, the full variable domain is EADIYQTPRYLVIGTGKKITLECSQTMGHDKMYWYQQDPGMELHLIHYSYGVNSTEKGDLSSESTVSRIRTEHFPLTLESARPSHTSQYLCASSARDRGTGELFFGEGSRLTVL.

The chain uses TRBV30 and TRBJ2-1, with 11 bases fitting TRBD2. V lost 0 bases to trimming and J lost 12 bases; unmatched junction nucleotides: 10. CDR3 length: 15 residues. Germline lookup yields CDR1 GTSNPN and CDR2 SVGIG (reference sequence). Here the CDR3 reads CAWSVGTSGLRGQFF. As DNA, the CDR3 is TGTGCCTGGAGTGTAGGGACTAGCGGACTTCGGGGGCAGTTCTTC.